A selection of T cell receptor beta chains follows, all from one sample in a study of patients and donors after allogeneic stem cell transplantation. TCRdb reprocessed the RT-PCR reads with MiXCR, giving one entry per CDR3 protein. The data hold 90,000 to 120,000 distinct CDR3 sequences, with approximately 40% observed a single time. Specimen: blood, either unsorted or a sorted T cell fraction (not recorded which). The receptor source for this set is a human donor who was either an allogeneic HSCT recipient or a stem cell or donor lymphocyte infusion donor (not recorded which). It is not recorded whose cells these are; they may come from a transplant donor. CDR3s include the opening cysteine and the closing phenylalanine or tryptophan. The D gene is left open where the match is weak. For some rows the clone size is stated as once, few or many, or as a class when expanded; others skip it.

clone size | J gene | V gene | D gene | CDR3 DNA | CDR3 protein
. | TRBJ1-1 | TRBV2 | TRBD1 | TGTGCCAGCAGCCAAAACAGGGGGACTGAAGCTTTCTTT | CASSQNRGTEAFF
few | TRBJ1-2 | TRBV29-1 | TRBD1 | TGCAGCGGCAGGACAGGGGATAACTATGGCTACACCTTC | CSGRTGDNYGYTF
. | TRBJ1-1 | TRBV5-1 | TRBD1 | TGCGCCAGCAGCTTGGGAGGGACAGGGAACACTGAAGCTTTCTTT | CASSLGGTGNTEAFF
few | TRBJ1-4 | TRBV10-3 | . | TGTGCCATCAGTGGTGTGGACAATGAAAAACTGTTTTTT | CAISGVDNEKLFF
. | TRBJ2-7 | TRBV28 | . | TGTGCCAGCAGTTTAAGACTCTACGAGCAGTACTTC | CASSLRLYEQYF
few | TRBJ1-6 | TRBV5-1 | . | TGCGCCACCCTAAAGAAAGGGGAGAGAGGTTCACCCCTCCACTTT | CATLKKGERGSPLHF
few | TRBJ1-3 | TRBV7-2 | . | TGTGCCAGCAGCTTAGGAGTCCCTGGTGCTGGAAACACCATATATTTT | CASSLGVPGAGNTIYF
few | TRBJ1-4 | TRBV4-3 | . | TGCGCCAGCAGCCAAGAGGCAGGTGAAAAACTGTTTTTT | CASSQEAGEKLFF
. | TRBJ2-7 | TRBV12-3/TRBV12-4 | . | TGTGCCAGCGGCCGGGGGACAAAGACGTACTTC | CASGRGTKTYF
. | TRBJ2-1 | TRBV6-2/TRBV6-3 | TRBD1 | TGTGCCAGCAGTGACAGGGTGGATGAGCAGTTCTTC | CASSDRVDEQFF
once | TRBJ2-3 | TRBV4-2 | . | TGTGCCAGCAGCCCCCGGACTAGCACAGATACGCAGTATTTT | CASSPRTSTDTQYF
few | TRBJ1-2 | TRBV29-1 | TRBD1 | TGCAGCGTTGTCCCGACAGGGGCACATGGCTACACCTTC | CSVVPTGAHGYTF
many | TRBJ1-4 | TRBV29-1 | . | TGCAGCGTTGATGAGGGAACTAATGAAAAACTGTTTTTT | CSVDEGTNEKLFF
. | TRBJ1-1 | TRBV24-1 | . | TGTGCCACCAAGGGCGGGACGAACACTGAAGCTTTCTTT | CATKGGTNTEAFF
few | TRBJ1-4 | TRBV12-3/TRBV12-4 | . | TGTGCCAGCAGTCTAAACAGGGCAACTAATGAAAAACTGTTTTTT | CASSLNRATNEKLFF
once | TRBJ2-2 | TRBV7-2 | . | TGTGCCAGCAGCTTACCCCACCGGACCGGGGAGCTGTTTTTT | CASSLPHRTGELFF
. | TRBJ2-2 | TRBV6-6 | . | TGTGCCAGCAGTGCGAGCGGAGGCACCGGGGAGCTGTTTTTT | CASSASGGTGELFF
. | TRBJ2-1 | TRBV24-1 | . | TGTGCCACCAAGGAAACGGGAGTAGATGAGCAGTTCTTC | CATKETGVDEQFF
. | TRBJ2-5 | TRBV7-6 | TRBD1 | TGTGCCAGCAGCTTCCGCATCAGGGGGCCGATTGATGGGACCCAGTACTTC | CASSFRIRGPIDGTQYF
. | TRBJ2-1 | TRBV20-1 | . | TGCAGTGTCAGGCGGGTTGGCGGGACCTACAATGAGCAGTTCTTC | CSVRRVGGTYNEQFF
few | TRBJ1-1 | TRBV5-5 | TRBD1 | TGTGCCAGCAGCTTGGAGGGGGCGGACACTGAAGCTTTCTTT | CASSLEGADTEAFF
. | TRBJ1-2 | TRBV4-3 | . | TGCGCCAGCAGCCAAGATCAGGGCTTTATCGGCTACACCTTC | CASSQDQGFIGYTF
few | TRBJ1-2 | TRBV3-1 | . | TGTGCCAGCAGCCAGCCGGACACGACGGGCTACACCTTC | CASSQPDTTGYTF
. | TRBJ1-5 | TRBV20-1 | . | TGCAGTGCTAGAGGGATAGGGGTTAATCAGCCCCAGCATTTT | CSARGIGVNQPQHF
. | TRBJ2-7 | TRBV12-3/TRBV12-4 | TRBD2 | TGTGCCAGCAGTCCTAGCGGGAGTGGCTACGAGCAGTACTTC | CASSPSGSGYEQYF
. | TRBJ2-7 | TRBV6-5 | . | TGTGCCAGCAGTTACTCGGTGTGGGAGGAGCGGGACGAGCAGTACTTC | CASSYSVWEERDEQYF
few | TRBJ1-3 | TRBV7-2 | . | TGTGCCAGCAGCTTAGTCGTAACAGGGGGAAACACCATATATTTT | CASSLVVTGGNTIYF
. | TRBJ2-7 | TRBV6-2/TRBV6-3 | . | TGTGCCAGCAGTTACTTTCGAGGGCCCCACGAGCAGTACTTC | CASSYFRGPHEQYF
. | TRBJ1-1 | TRBV18 | . | TGTGCCAGCTCACCCCTTGGGGGCCCGAACACTGAAGCTTTCTTT | CASSPLGGPNTEAFF
. | TRBJ2-5 | TRBV7-9 | . | TGTGCCAGCAGCCTCAGTACAGGATACCAAGAGACCCAGTACTTC | CASSLSTGYQETQYF
. | TRBJ1-6 | TRBV7-9 | TRBD1 | TGTGCCAGCAGCCAAGGACAGGGTAATTCACCCCTCCACTTT | CASSQGQGNSPLHF
. | TRBJ2-5 | TRBV7-3 | TRBD2 | TGTGCCAGCAGCCCAGCAGGGCGGGAGGGCATAGAGACCCAGTACTTC | CASSPAGREGIETQYF
. | TRBJ1-2 | TRBV2 | TRBD1 | TGTGCCAGCATTTGGACAGGCAACTATGGCTACACCTTC | CASIWTGNYGYTF
few | TRBJ1-2 | TRBV3-1 | . | TGTGCCAGCAGCCAGCTTCAAGGGACTGGTGGCTACACCTTC | CASSQLQGTGGYTF
few | TRBJ1-1 | TRBV20-1 | . | TGCAGTGCTAGGGCCACAGGGAACACTGAAGCTTTCTTT | CSARATGNTEAFF
. | TRBJ1-4 | TRBV4-1 | . | TGCGCCAGCAGCCAAGAAGTTACGGGCCCAAATGAAAAACTGTTTTTT | CASSQEVTGPNEKLFF
many | TRBJ1-5 | TRBV12-3/TRBV12-4 | . | TGTGCCAGCAGTCGGGGACCCGGCGGGCGGCCCCAGCATTTT | CASSRGPGGRPQHF
. | TRBJ2-7 | TRBV4-3 | TRBD1 | TGCGCCAGCAGCCAAGATTGGGGACAGAACTTC | CASSQDWGQNF
. | TRBJ1-1 | TRBV20-1 | . | TGCAGTGCTAGAGGCATGAACACTGAAGCTTTCTTT | CSARGMNTEAFF
few | TRBJ2-2 | TRBV28 | . | TGTGCCAGCAGTTTAAGGGCCGGGGAGCTGTTTTTT | CASSLRAGELFF
few | TRBJ1-3 | TRBV20-1 | . | TGCAGTGCTAGAGTCGGCGGGCCTGGAAACACCATATATTTT | CSARVGGPGNTIYF
few | TRBJ1-5 | TRBV12-3/TRBV12-4 | . | TGTGCCAGCAGTTTGGCCAATTGGAGCAATCAGCCCCAGCATTTT | CASSLANWSNQPQHF
many | TRBJ1-1 | TRBV7-9 | . | TGTGCCAGCAGCTTATATGGGCTGGACACTGAAGCTTTCTTT | CASSLYGLDTEAFF
once | TRBJ2-1 | TRBV12-3/TRBV12-4 | TRBD2 | TGTGCCAGCAGTTTAGTGGGGGGGACGCCCTACAATGAGCAGTTCTTC | CASSLVGGTPYNEQFF
. | TRBJ2-5 | TRBV29-1 | TRBD1 | TGCAGCTATACAGGGGGCGGAGAGACCCAGTACTTC | CSYTGGGETQYF
. | TRBJ2-1 | TRBV6-5 | . | TGTGCCAGCAGGTTTTCTCGTCTGCGGAATGAGCAGTTCTTC | CASRFSRLRNEQFF
few | TRBJ1-5 | TRBV7-9 | . | TGTGCCAGCAGCCACAACAATCAGCCCCAGCATTTT | CASSHNNQPQHF
. | TRBJ2-1 | TRBV7-3 | . | TGTGCCAGCAGCCCACTAGGGGGGGCGGCTTACAATGAGCAGTTCTTC | CASSPLGGAAYNEQFF